This T cell receptor (beta chain) is from a study of siplizumab effects on memory and regulatory T cells. Among a few donor pairs, the unstimulated naive, memory, effector memory and TEMRA subsets underwent sequencing. This clone was detected a few times. Per sample, approximately 10^5 TCR templates underwent assay. Method: immunoSEQ multiplex PCR; TCRdb's copy keeps in-frame clones and lacks some. The table lists roughly 26,000 clones, roughly 82% of them singletons. The origin of this receptor is a human donor in good health. The specimen was memory CD4+ T cells sorted from blood.

The CDR3 DNA reads as TGTGCCAGCAGCCAAGTTGGGGGCCTGGAGTTGTATTTT. Its protein product is CASSQVGGLELYF. The genes are TRBV14 and TRBJ2-3, with D perhaps matching TRBD1 (6 bases). The CDR3 is 13 residues long. The germline V and J ends were trimmed by 1 base and 14 bases, with 16 bases remaining between them. Germline CDR1 SGHDN, CDR2 FVKESK.